A selection of T cell receptor beta chains follows, all from one sample in a study of human T cells and chemical hapten exposure. TCRdb re-called the RACE reads with MiXCR, one entry per CDR3 protein. The sample lists roughly 38,000 distinct CDR3 sequences, more than 9% occurring once. The source material was whole blood, sampled in connection with sensitization to the hapten diphenylcyclopropenone (DPC). The receptors were sampled from a man aged 50 or older with alopecia areata. Some clones in this sample may be carry-over from other donors' samples. The CDR3 runs from the conserved cysteine through the conserved F or W. A D gene is named only where the DNA matches it firmly. Size is stated for part of the rows, as once, few or many counts, or as a class when the clone is expanded.

CDR3 DNA	CDR3 protein	CDR3 length	V gene	clone size	D gene	J gene
TGTGCCACCGACAGTAGCACAGATACGCAGTATTTT	CATDSSTDTQYF	12	TRBV28	once	NA	TRBJ2-3
TGTGCCAGCAGCCAAGATCGGGGATTCAACTACGAGCAGTACTTC	CASSQDRGFNYEQYF	15	TRBV14	few	NA	TRBJ2-7
TGTGCCATCAGTGAGTCGGCGGGAGGGCCCTCCTACAATGAGCAGTTCTTC	CAISESAGGPSYNEQFF	17	TRBV10-3	NA	TRBD2	TRBJ2-1
TGTGCCAGCAGCTTAACAGGGGGATACGAGCAGTACTTC	CASSLTGGYEQYF	13	TRBV7-9	many	TRBD1	TRBJ2-7
TGTGCCACCAGAGCCCTCAGGGACCAGCAGTACTTC	CATRALRDQQYF	12	TRBV24-1	NA	NA	TRBJ2-7
TGTGCCAGCATCCTCCACCCTTCGATTACCTATAGCGGGAGGTCCTACGAGCAGTACTTC	CASILHPSITYSGRSYEQYF	20	TRBV7-2	many	TRBD2	TRBJ2-7
TGTGCCAGCAGTTTACACGTCAGGGTAAGCGAGCAGTACTTC	CASSLHVRVSEQYF	14	TRBV28	many	NA	TRBJ2-7
TGTGCCAGCAGTTTATTTATAGAAACTGAAGCTTTCTTT	CASSLFIETEAFF	13	TRBV27	NA	NA	TRBJ1-1
TGTGCCAGCAGCGCACCTCCCTACGAGCAGTACTTC	CASSAPPYEQYF	12	TRBV28	few	NA	TRBJ2-7
TGTGCTAGTGGTTTGGTACGGGGGCCCCAGCATTTT	CASGLVRGPQHF	12	TRBV12-5	few	NA	TRBJ1-5
TGTGCCAGCGGGGCGGGAGGTTTGACCTACGAGCAGTACTTC	CASGAGGLTYEQYF	14	TRBV28	many	TRBD2	TRBJ2-7
TGCAGCGTTGCGGCCACCTACGAGCAGTACTTC	CSVAATYEQYF	11	TRBV29-1	NA	NA	TRBJ2-7
TGTGCCAGCAGCCCACAGGGGGCGGGCACTGAAGCTTTCTTT	CASSPQGAGTEAFF	14	TRBV7-2	many	TRBD1	TRBJ1-1
TGCGCCAGCAGCCAAGATGGCCGGGGCTCTGGAAACACCATATATTTT	CASSQDGRGSGNTIYF	16	TRBV5-1	many	NA	TRBJ1-3
TGTGCCAGCAGCTTACAGGGGGCCAACGTCCTGACTTTC	CASSLQGANVLTF	13	TRBV7-8	many	NA	TRBJ2-6
TGTGCCAGCAGCCTTACTTCCGGGACAGGGGGGGTAGAGACCCAGTACTTC	CASSLTSGTGGVETQYF	17	TRBV5-4	many	TRBD1	TRBJ2-5
TGCAGTGCTAGAGATAGCGGGCGGAGCACAGATACGCAGTATTTT	CSARDSGRSTDTQYF	15	TRBV20-1	NA	TRBD2	TRBJ2-3
TGTGCCAGCAGCCAAGCGGCAGGGCCTGAGAACGAGCAGTACTTC	CASSQAAGPENEQYF	15	TRBV4-2	few	NA	TRBJ2-7
TGTGCCAGCAGTTATGAACGGGTTGGGCTAGCGGGAAGGGTCAGTACGCAGTATTTT	CASSYERVGLAGRVSTQYF	19	TRBV6-5	many	TRBD2	TRBJ2-3
TGTGCCAGCAGCGTAGCGGGACAGGGTTGGGACTACGAGCAGTACTTC	CASSVAGQGWDYEQYF	16	TRBV7-8	NA	NA	TRBJ2-7
TGCGCCAGCAGCCGGGACAGCTTTAGCACAGATACGCAGTATTTT	CASSRDSFSTDTQYF	15	TRBV10-1	few	TRBD1	TRBJ2-3
TGTGCCGGTGGGGAGAAAGAAAACACCATATATTTT	CAGGEKENTIYF	12	TRBV7-9	many	NA	TRBJ1-3
TGCGCCAGCAGCTTGGCCTCTTTTTCGGGAGTTGGGACAGATACGCAGTATTTT	CASSLASFSGVGTDTQYF	18	TRBV5-1	many	NA	TRBJ2-3
TGTGCCAGCAGCTTGGACAGGGTGGAGACCCAGTACTTC	CASSLDRVETQYF	13	TRBV7-2	once	TRBD1	TRBJ2-5
TGTGCCAGCAGCTTAGCTAGCGGGGCCCTCTCCTACGAGCAGTACTTC	CASSLASGALSYEQYF	16	TRBV7-9	few	TRBD2	TRBJ2-7
TGCAGTGCCTTGGATAAAGGGGGGCTCTATACGCAGTATTTT	CSALDKGGLYTQYF	14	TRBV20-1	many	NA	TRBJ2-3
TGTGCCAGCAGCTTAGAGGCGGGAGGCGCCTACGAGCAGTACTTC	CASSLEAGGAYEQYF	15	TRBV7-2	NA	TRBD2	TRBJ2-7
TGTGCCAGCAGCCCCCTCTGGGGGGATGGCTACACCTTC	CASSPLWGDGYTF	13	TRBV7-2	NA	NA	TRBJ1-2
TGTGCCAGCAGTTTACGGGGGAACTATGGCTACACCTTC	CASSLRGNYGYTF	13	TRBV28	NA	NA	TRBJ1-2
TGTGCCAGCAGTTTAGGGACAGGGGGCTCTGGCTACACCTTC	CASSLGTGGSGYTF	14	TRBV12-3/TRBV12-4	many	TRBD1	TRBJ1-2
TGTGCCAGCTCACCACGCCAGGGGGCCGGGGATACGCAGTATTTT	CASSPRQGAGDTQYF	15	TRBV18	many	TRBD1	TRBJ2-3
TGCAGCGCCCGAGATGGCGGGGAGCTGTTTTTT	CSARDGGELFF	11	TRBV29-1	few	NA	TRBJ2-2
TGCAGTGCTAGTCGCTCGAGGACCGGGGAGCTGTTTTTT	CSASRSRTGELFF	13	TRBV20-1	many	NA	TRBJ2-2
TGTGCCTGGACCGACCCCGGGAGGGCCTACGAGCAGTACTTC	CAWTDPGRAYEQYF	14	TRBV30	many	TRBD2	TRBJ2-7
TGTGCCAGCAGCGGACTAGCGGGATTAGATACGCAGTATTTT	CASSGLAGLDTQYF	14	TRBV11-2	NA	TRBD2	TRBJ2-3
TGTGCCAGCAGCTTATTCGGACCCGGGGGGGACAATGAGCAGTTCTTC	CASSLFGPGGDNEQFF	16	TRBV7-6	many	TRBD2	TRBJ2-1
TGCAGTGCTAGGGTTCGGCTCTACGAGCAGTACTTC	CSARVRLYEQYF	12	TRBV20-1	many	NA	TRBJ2-7
TGTGCCAGCAGCTCTGGACAGGGAGGTTCACCCCTCCACTTT	CASSSGQGGSPLHF	14	TRBV7-9	few	TRBD1	TRBJ1-6
TGTGCCAGCAGTCTGGGGGGCTACACCTTC	CASSLGGYTF	10	TRBV28	NA	NA	TRBJ1-2
TGCAGCCCTCGGACAGGGGGCAACTATGAGCAGTTCTTC	CSPRTGGNYEQFF	13	TRBV20-1	few	TRBD1	TRBJ2-1
TGTGCCAGCAGCCTAGACGGGTGGTTTGGAAGAAGCTCACCCCTCCACTTT	CASSLDGWFGRSSPLHF	17	TRBV7-8	few	NA	TRBJ1-6
TGTGCCAGCATTAGCGGGACCTACAATGAGCAGTTCTTC	CASISGTYNEQFF	13	TRBV28	NA	TRBD2	TRBJ2-1
TGTGCCAGCAGCTTAGGAGGGGGCGCCGGGTTTGGACTGTTTTTT	CASSLGGGAGFGLFF	15	TRBV7-2	NA	TRBD1	TRBJ1-4
TGCGCCAGCAGCCAAGATTTGGGGAGTAGGGGCTACACCTTC	CASSQDLGSRGYTF	14	TRBV4-1	few	NA	TRBJ1-2
TGTGCCAGCAGCCCCCGTCTAGCGGGACCTGCAGATACGCAGTATTTT	CASSPRLAGPADTQYF	16	TRBV28	NA	TRBD2	TRBJ2-3